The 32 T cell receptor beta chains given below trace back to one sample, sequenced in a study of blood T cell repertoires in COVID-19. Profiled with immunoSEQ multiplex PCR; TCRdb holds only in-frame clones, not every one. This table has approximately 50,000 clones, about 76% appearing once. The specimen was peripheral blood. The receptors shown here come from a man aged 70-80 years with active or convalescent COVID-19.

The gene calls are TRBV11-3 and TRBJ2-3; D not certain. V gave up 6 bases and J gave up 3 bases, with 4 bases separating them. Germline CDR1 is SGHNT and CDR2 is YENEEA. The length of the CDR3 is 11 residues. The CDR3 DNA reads TGTGCCAGCAGGGAGACAGATACGCAGTATTTT. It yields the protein CASRETDTQYF.

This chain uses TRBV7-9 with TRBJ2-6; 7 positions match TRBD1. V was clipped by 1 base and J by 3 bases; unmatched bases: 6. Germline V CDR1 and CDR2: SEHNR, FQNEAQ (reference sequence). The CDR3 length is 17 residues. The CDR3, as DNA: TGTGCCAGCAGCTTAGTGGCAGGGGGATATGGGGCCAACGTCCTGACTTTC. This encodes CASSLVAGGYGANVLTF. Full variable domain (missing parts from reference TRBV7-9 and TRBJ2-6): DTGVSQNPRHKITKRGQNVTFRCDPISEHNRLYWYRQTLGQGPEFLTYFQNEAQLEKSRLLSDRFSAERPKGSFSTLEIQRTEQGDSAMYLCASSLVAGGYGANVLTFGAGSRLTVL.

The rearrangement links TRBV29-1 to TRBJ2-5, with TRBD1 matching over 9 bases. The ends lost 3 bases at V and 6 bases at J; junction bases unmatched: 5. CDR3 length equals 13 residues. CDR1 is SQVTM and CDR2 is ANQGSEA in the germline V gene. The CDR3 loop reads CSVEWTGAKTQYF. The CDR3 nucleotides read TGCAGCGTTGAGTGGACAGGGGCAAAGACCCAGTACTTC.

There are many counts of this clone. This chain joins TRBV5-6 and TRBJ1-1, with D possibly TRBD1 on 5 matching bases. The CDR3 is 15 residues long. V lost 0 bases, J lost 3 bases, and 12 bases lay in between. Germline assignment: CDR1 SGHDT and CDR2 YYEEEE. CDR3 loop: CASSLGGTLDTEAFF. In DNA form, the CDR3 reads TGTGCCAGCAGCTTGGGAGGGACTCTGGACACTGAAGCTTTCTTT.

The CDR3 reads CSAEGGEQFF. In DNA form, the CDR3 reads TGCAGTGCTGAGGGCGGTGAGCAGTTCTTC. The J gene is TRBJ2-1, the V gene TRBV20-1; D may be TRBD2 (5 bases). Trimming took 5 bases from V and 9 from J, leaving 8 bases between them. The CDR3 has 10 residues. Germline lookup yields CDR1 DFQATT and CDR2 SNEGSKA (reference sequence).

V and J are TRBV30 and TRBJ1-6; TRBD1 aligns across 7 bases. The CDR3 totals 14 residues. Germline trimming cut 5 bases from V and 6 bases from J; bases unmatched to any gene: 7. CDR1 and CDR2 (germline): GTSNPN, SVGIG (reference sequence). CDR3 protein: CAWGAWDSNSPLHF. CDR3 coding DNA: TGTGCCTGGGGGGCCTGGGACAGTAATTCACCCCTCCACTTT.

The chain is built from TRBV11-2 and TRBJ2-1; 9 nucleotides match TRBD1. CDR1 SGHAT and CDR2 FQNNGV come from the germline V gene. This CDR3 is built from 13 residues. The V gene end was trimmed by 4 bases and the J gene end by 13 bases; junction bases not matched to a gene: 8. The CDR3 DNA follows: TGTGCCAGCAGCTACAATACAGGGGGCGGACAGTTCTTC. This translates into CASSYNTGGGQFF.

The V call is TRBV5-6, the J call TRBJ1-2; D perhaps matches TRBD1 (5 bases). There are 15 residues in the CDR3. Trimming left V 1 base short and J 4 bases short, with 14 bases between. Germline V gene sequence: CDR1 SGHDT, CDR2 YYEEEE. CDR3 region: CASSLWQSRGYGYTF. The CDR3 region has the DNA TGTGCCAGCAGCTTGTGGCAGTCAAGGGGCTATGGCTACACCTTC. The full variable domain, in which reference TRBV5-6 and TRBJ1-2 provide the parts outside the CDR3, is DAGVTQSPTHLIKTRGQQVTLRCSPKSGHDTVSWYQQALGQGPQFIFQYYEEEERQRGNFPDRFSGHQFPNYSSELNVNALLLGDSALYLCASSLWQSRGYGYTFGSGTRLTVV.

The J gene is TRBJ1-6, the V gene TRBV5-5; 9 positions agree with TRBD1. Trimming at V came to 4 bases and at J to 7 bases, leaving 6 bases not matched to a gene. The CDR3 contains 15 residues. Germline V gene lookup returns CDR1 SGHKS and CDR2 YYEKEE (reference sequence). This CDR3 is CASSPTGGGNSPLHF. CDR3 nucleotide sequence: TGTGCCAGCAGCCCGACAGGGGGTGGGAATTCACCCCTCCACTTT.

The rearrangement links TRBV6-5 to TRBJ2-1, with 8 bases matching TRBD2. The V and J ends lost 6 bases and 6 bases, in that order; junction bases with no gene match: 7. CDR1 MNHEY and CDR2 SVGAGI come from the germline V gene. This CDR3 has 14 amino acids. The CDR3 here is CASRKPGGGNEQFF. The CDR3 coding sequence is TGTGCCAGCAGAAAACCGGGGGGGGGCAATGAGCAGTTCTTC.

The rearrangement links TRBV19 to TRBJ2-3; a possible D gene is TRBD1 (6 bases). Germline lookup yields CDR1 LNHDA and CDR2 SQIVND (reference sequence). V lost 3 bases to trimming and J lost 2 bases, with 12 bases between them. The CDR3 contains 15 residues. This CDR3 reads CASSMGDILTDTQYF. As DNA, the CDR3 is TGTGCCAGTAGTATGGGGGACATACTCACAGATACGCAGTATTTT.

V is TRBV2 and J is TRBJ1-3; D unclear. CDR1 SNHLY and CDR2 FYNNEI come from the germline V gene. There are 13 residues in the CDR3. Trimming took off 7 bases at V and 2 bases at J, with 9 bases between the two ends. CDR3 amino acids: CASTSQAGNTIYF. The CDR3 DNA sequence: TGTGCCAGCACAAGCCAAGCTGGAAACACCATATATTTT.

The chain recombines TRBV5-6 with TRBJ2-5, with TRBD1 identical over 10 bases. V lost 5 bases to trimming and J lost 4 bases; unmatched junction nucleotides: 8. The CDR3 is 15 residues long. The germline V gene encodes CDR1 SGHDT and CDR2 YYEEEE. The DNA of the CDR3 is TGTGCCAGCAGATATGACAGGGGGCGAGTAGAGACCCAGTACTTC. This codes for CASRYDRGRVETQYF.

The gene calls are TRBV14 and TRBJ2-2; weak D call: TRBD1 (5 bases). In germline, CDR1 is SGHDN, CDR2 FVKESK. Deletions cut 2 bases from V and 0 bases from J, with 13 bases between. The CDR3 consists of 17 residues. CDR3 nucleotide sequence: TGTGCCAGCAGCCAATCAAGACAGAAAACGAACACCGGGGAGCTGTTTTTT. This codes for CASSQSRQKTNTGELFF.

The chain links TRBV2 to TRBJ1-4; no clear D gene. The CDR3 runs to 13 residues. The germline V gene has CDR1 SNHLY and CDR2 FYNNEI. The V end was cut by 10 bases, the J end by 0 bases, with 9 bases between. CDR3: CATRDATNEKLFF. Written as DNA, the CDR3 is TGTGCCACCCGAGATGCAACTAATGAAAAACTGTTTTTT.

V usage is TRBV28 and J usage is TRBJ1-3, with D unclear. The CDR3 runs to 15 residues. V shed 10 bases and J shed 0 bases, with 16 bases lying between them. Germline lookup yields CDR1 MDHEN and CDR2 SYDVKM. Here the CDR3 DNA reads TGTGCCACCCTTACTCCGGGGTACTCTGGAAACACCATATATTTT. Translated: CATLTPGYSGNTIYF.

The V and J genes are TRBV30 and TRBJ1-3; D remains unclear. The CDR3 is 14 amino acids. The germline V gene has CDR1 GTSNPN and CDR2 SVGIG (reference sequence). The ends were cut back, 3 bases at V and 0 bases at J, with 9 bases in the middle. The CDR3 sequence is CAWRPGISGNTIYF. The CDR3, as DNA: TGTGCCTGGAGGCCCGGGATCTCTGGAAACACCATATATTTT.

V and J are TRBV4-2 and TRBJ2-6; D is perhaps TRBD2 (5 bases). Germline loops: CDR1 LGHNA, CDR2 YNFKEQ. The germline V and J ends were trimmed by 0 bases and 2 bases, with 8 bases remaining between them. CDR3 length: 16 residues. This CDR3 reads CASSQDPGAGANVLTF. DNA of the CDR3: TGTGCCAGCAGCCAAGATCCCGGGGCTGGGGCCAACGTCCTGACTTTC.

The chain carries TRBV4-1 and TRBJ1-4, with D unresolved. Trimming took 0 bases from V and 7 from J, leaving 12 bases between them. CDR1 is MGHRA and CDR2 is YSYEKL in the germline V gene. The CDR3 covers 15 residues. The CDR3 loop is CASSQDAPRGEKLFF. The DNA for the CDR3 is TGCGCCAGCAGCCAAGACGCACCGCGGGGTGAAAAACTGTTTTTT.

The CDR3 spells CASSQDWKPRGDGYTF. As DNA, the CDR3 is TGTGCCAGCAGCCAAGATTGGAAGCCCCGGGGAGATGGCTACACCTTC. J is TRBJ1-2 and V is TRBV4-2; D not resolved. The V and J ends lost 0 bases and 6 bases respectively, with 17 bases between them. Germline V CDR1 and CDR2: LGHNA, YNFKEQ. The CDR3 is 16 residues long.

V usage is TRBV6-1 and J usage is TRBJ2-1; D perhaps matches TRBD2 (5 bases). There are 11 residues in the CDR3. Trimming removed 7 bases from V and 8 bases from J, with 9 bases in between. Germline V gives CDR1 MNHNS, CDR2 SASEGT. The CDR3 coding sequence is TGTGCCAGCATCCTCGGGGATGAGCAGTTCTTC. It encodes CASILGDEQFF.

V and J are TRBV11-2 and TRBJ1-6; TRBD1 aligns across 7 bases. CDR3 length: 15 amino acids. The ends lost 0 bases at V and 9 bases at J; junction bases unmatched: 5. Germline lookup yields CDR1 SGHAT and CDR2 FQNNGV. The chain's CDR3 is CASSLEKGAGSPLHF. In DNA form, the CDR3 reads TGTGCCAGCAGCTTAGAGAAGGGGGCAGGTTCACCCCTCCACTTT. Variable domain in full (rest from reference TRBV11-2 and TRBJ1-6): EAGVAQSPRYKIIEKRQSVAFWCNPISGHATLYWYQQILGQGPKLLIQFQNNGVVDDSQLPKDRFSAERLKGVDSTLKIQPAKLEDSAVYLCASSLEKGAGSPLHFGNGTRLTVT.

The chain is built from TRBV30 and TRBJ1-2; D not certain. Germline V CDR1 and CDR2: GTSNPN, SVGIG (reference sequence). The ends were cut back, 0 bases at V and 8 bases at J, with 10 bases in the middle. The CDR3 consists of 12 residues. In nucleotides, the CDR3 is TGTGCCTGGAGTGTAGCAGGTACGGGCTACACCTTC. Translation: CAWSVAGTGYTF.

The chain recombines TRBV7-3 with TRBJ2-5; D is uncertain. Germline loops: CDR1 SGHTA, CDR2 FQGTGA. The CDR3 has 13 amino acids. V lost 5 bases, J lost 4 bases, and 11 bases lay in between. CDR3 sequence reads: CASSTTTGETQYF. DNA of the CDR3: TGTGCCAGCAGCACAACTACGGGAGAGACCCAGTACTTC.

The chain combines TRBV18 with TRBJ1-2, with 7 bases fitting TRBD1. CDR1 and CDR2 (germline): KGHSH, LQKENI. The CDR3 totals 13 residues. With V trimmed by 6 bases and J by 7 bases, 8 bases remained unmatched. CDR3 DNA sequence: TGTGCCAGCTCGCCTGAACAGGGGAGTGGCTACACCTTC. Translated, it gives CASSPEQGSGYTF.

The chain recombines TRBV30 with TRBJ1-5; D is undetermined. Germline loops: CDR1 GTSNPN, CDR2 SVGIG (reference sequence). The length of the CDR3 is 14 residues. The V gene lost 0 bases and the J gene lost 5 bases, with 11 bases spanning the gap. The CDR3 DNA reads TGTGCCTGGAGTGTAAGGAGGAGGGATCAGCCCCAGCATTTT. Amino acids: CAWSVRRRDQPQHF.

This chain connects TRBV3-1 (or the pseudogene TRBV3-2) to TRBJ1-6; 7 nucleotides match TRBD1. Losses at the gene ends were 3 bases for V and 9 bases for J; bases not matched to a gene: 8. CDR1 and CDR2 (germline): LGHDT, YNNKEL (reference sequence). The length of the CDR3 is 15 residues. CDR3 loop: CASSQGQRKRSPLHF. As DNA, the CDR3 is TGTGCCAGCAGCCAGGGACAGAGAAAGCGTTCACCCCTCCACTTT.

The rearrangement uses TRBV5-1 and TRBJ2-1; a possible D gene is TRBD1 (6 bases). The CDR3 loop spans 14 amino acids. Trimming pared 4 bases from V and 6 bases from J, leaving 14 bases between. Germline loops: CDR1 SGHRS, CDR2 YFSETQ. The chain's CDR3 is CASSPDTGINEQFF. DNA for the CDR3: TGCGCCAGCAGCCCGGACACAGGGATCAATGAGCAGTTCTTC.

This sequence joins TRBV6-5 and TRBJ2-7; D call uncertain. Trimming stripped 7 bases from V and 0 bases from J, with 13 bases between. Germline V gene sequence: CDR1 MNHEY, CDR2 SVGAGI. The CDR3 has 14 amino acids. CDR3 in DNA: TGTGCCAGCAAAAATCAGTACAACTCCTACGAGCAGTACTTC. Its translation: CASKNQYNSYEQYF.

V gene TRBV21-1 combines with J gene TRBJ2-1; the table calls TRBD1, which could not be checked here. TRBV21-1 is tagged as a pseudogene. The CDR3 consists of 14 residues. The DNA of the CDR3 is TGTGCCAGCAGCAGGGGAGACAGGGTGAATGAGCAGTTCTTC. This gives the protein CASSRGDRVNEQFF.

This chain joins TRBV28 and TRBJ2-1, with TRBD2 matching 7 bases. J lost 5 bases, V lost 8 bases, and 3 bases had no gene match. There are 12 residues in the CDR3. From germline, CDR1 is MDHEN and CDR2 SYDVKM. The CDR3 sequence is CASGGGHNEQFF. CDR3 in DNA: TGTGCCAGCGGGGGGGGACACAATGAGCAGTTCTTC.

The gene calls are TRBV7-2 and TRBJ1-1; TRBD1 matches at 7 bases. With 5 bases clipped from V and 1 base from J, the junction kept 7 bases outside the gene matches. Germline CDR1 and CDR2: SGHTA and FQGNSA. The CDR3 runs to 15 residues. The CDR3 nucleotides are TGTGCCAGCAGCATACAAGCAGGGGGGAACACTGAAGCTTTCTTT. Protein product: CASSIQAGGNTEAFF.